What follows are 7 T cell receptor beta chains derived from one specimen sequenced in a study of T cells in Graves' hyperthyroidism and ophthalmopathy. TCR beta CDR3 sequences were amplified from RNA transcripts. In the first-round RT-PCR of the TCR CDR3, the HTBI primer set was used. One entry per CDR3 protein results from TCRdb running MiXCR on the multiplex PCR reads. Of about 720,000 distinct CDR3 sequences detected, 18% appear once; the ten largest clones hold roughly 17%. Sequenced input: blood. The receptor source for this set is a woman aged 45-59 years with Graves' hyperthyroidism that later progressed to Graves' ophthalmopathy.

This clonotype appeared a few times. This chain uses TRBV3-1 with TRBJ1-2, with D unclear. Germline lookup yields CDR1 LGHDT and CDR2 YNNKEL (reference sequence). Trimming cost V 2 bases and J 0 bases, with 13 bases left between them. The CDR3 spans 16 residues. CDR3 region: CASSQRAQASNYGYTF. DNA for the CDR3: TGTGCCAGCAGCCAAAGAGCTCAGGCTTCTAACTATGGCTACACCTTC. Full variable domain (outside the CDR3, taken from reference TRBV3-1 and TRBJ1-2): DTAVSQTPKYLVTQMGNDKSIKCEQNLGHDTMYWYKQDSKKFLKIMFSYNNKELIINETVPNRFSPKSPDKAHLNLHINSLELGDSAVYFCASSQRAQASNYGYTFGSGTRLTVV.

This clonotype occurred a few times. The chain carries TRBV12-3 or TRBV12-4 and TRBJ2-5; TRBD2 might be the D (6 bases). The CDR3 runs 14 residues. Trimming pared 6 bases from V and 1 base from J, leaving 12 bases between. The DNA for the CDR3 is TGTGCCAGCAGCCACGGGGGTAGCCAAGAGACCCAGTACTTC. Translated, it gives CASSHGGSQETQYF.

A remark on this clonotype: A much larger clone sits a single nucleotide away, making a read error possible. The chain employs TRBV20-1 and TRBJ2-5; TRBD2 is a possible D gene (6 bases). The CDR3 totals 13 residues. Trimming took 4 bases from V and 9 from J, leaving 18 bases between them. CDR1 DFQATT and CDR2 SNEGSKA come from the germline V gene (reference sequence). Here the CDR3 reads CSAIRASEGPQYF. For the CDR3, the DNA is TGCAGTGCTATTAGGGCTAGCGAGGGGCCCCAGTACTTC.

This clonotype was found a few times. This chain joins TRBV5-1 and TRBJ2-1; 10 bases are a match to TRBD1. The CDR3 length is 16 residues. Losses at the gene ends were 6 bases for V and 10 bases for J; bases not matched to a gene: 16. Per germline, CDR1 SGHRS and CDR2 YFSETQ. CDR3 sequence reads: CASTLIPGQGLDEQFF. The CDR3 DNA sequence: TGCGCCAGCACCTTAATACCGGGACAGGGGCTCGACGAGCAGTTCTTC.

J is TRBJ1-4 and V is TRBV5-1, with 8 bases that match TRBD1. The CDR3 contains 14 residues. CDR1 is SGHRS, CDR2 YFSETQ, per germline. V gave up 5 bases and J gave up 7 bases; unmatched junction bases: 7. The CDR3, as DNA: TGCGCCAGCAGTAATGACAGGGGTGGTGAAAAACTGTTTTTT. Protein product: CASSNDRGGEKLFF.

The rearrangement joins TRBV14 to TRBJ1-2; D perhaps matches TRBD1 (5 bases). Per the germline V gene, CDR1 is SGHDN and CDR2 is FVKESK. This CDR3 has 15 residues. The V end was cut by 6 bases, the J end by 4 bases, with 18 bases between. CDR3 DNA: TGTGCCAGCAGAGCCAAGATTGACAGCGGCTATGGCTACACCTTC. Protein sequence: CASRAKIDSGYGYTF.

This clonotype was seen only a few times. The chain has TRBV12-3 or TRBV12-4 and TRBJ2-6; D remains ambiguous. Trimming removed 3 bases at V and 9 bases at J, with 6 bases between. The CDR3 runs to 12 residues. In DNA, the CDR3 is TGTGCCAGCAGTTTTTCAAGCAACGTCCTGACTTTC. This sequence encodes CASSFSSNVLTF.